Each of the 30 T cell receptor beta chains below was sequenced from the same sample in a study of T cell repertoires in cytomegalovirus infection. TCRdb itself ran the reads through MiXCR, one entry per CDR3 protein. Among about 900,000 distinct CDR3 sequences listed, approximately 33% were seen once. These TCRs are of unknown antigen specificity. The sequencing here drew on cultured CD8+ T cells from PBMCs, taken from culture after CMV antigen stimulation. These receptors all come from a human donor in good health (CMV status not recorded). Some clones in this sample may be carry-over from other donors' samples.

This clonotype has only a few counts. The chain joins TRBV27 to TRBJ2-1; D may be TRBD2 (6 bases). CDR1 is MNHEY and CDR2 is SMNVEV in the germline V gene (reference sequence). CDR3 length: 15 residues. The V end lost 5 bases, the J end lost 8 bases, and 19 bases lay between the germline ends. Here the CDR3 reads CASSLPGGSLDEQFF. CDR3 DNA sequence: TGTGCCAGCAGTCTCCCTGGGGGGTCGTTGGATGAGCAGTTCTTC.

This chain uses TRBV14 with TRBJ1-2; D unresolved. CDR3 size: 13 residues. Trimming shortened V by 0 bases and J by 6 bases, and 8 bases separated the two germline ends. In germline, CDR1 is SGHDN, CDR2 FVKESK. The CDR3 reads CASSQDGIDGYTF. CDR3 coding DNA: TGTGCCAGCAGCCAAGACGGGATCGATGGCTACACCTTC.

Only one count was recorded for this clonotype. The chain couples TRBV4-1 to TRBJ2-7; D ambiguous. This CDR3 is 13 amino acids long. V dropped 1 base and J dropped 3 bases, with 7 bases sitting between them. The germline CDR1 and CDR2 sequences are MGHRA and YSYEKL. The CDR3, as DNA: TGCGCCAGCAGCCAAGTTGACGGCTACGAGCAGTACGTC. Protein sequence: CASSQVDGYEQYV.

The chain is built from TRBV7-6 and TRBJ1-1, with 10 positions matching TRBD1. V trimming: 5 bases; J trimming: 4 bases; junction bases outside the gene matches: 7. Germline CDR1 is SGHVS and CDR2 is FNYEAQ. The CDR3 is 15 amino acids. CDR3 sequence reads: CASSPRTGGTTEAFF. CDR3 coding DNA: TGTGCCAGCAGCCCGAGGACAGGGGGGACCACTGAAGCTTTCTTT.

This chain connects TRBV12-3 or TRBV12-4 to TRBJ2-3; 9 nucleotides match TRBD2. The CDR3 spans 17 residues. V lost 5 bases to trimming and J lost 2 bases; unmatched junction nucleotides: 11. The CDR3 coding sequence is TGTGCCAGCAGTCCCAGGGCTAGCGGGGTTGACACAGATACGCAGTATTTT. Protein: CASSPRASGVDTDTQYF.

This rearrangement joins TRBV5-1 to TRBJ2-7; D not certain. Germline assignment: CDR1 SGHRS and CDR2 YFSETQ. Trimming removed 1 base from V and 1 base from J, with 9 bases in between. This CDR3 has 14 residues. CDR3 in amino acids: CASSLKARSYEQYF. CDR3 DNA sequence: TGCGCCAGCAGCTTGAAAGCGAGGTCCTACGAGCAGTACTTC. Full variable domain (missing parts from reference TRBV5-1 and TRBJ2-7): KAGVTQTPRYLIKTRGQQVTLSCSPISGHRSVSWYQQTPGQGLQFLFEYFSETQRNKGNFPGRFSGRQFSNSRSEMNVSTLELGDSALYLCASSLKARSYEQYFGPGTRLTVT.

There are many counts of this clonotype. The chain employs TRBV12-3 or TRBV12-4 and TRBJ1-5; D not certain. The CDR3 totals 14 residues. Trimming stripped 3 bases from V and 5 bases from J, with 11 bases between. The CDR3 region has the DNA TGTGCCAGCAGTTTTGGGTTTGGGGATCAGCCCCAGCATTTT. Residues: CASSFGFGDQPQHF.

The rearrangement joins TRBV7-9 to TRBJ1-1; the D gene is possibly TRBD1 (6 bases). Trimming took 3 bases from V and 0 from J, leaving 14 bases between them. The CDR3 loop spans 16 amino acids. In germline, CDR1 is SEHNR, CDR2 FQNEAQ (reference sequence). CDR3 loop: CASSLTDRPMNTEAFF. CDR3 coding DNA: TGTGCCAGCAGCTTGACCGACAGGCCTATGAACACTGAAGCTTTCTTT. The full variable domain, with the rest looked up from reference TRBV7-9 and TRBJ1-1, is DTGVSQNPRHKITKRGQNVTFRCDPISEHNRLYWYRQTLGQGPEFLTYFQNEAQLEKSRLLSDRFSAERPKGSFSTLEIQRTEQGDSAMYLCASSLTDRPMNTEAFFGQGTRLTVV.

In the case of this clonotype: Germline is not matched at one junction end, which may reflect a read error. The J gene is TRBJ2-1, the V gene TRBV7-7; TRBD2 is a possible D gene (6 bases). Germline V gene data show CDR1 as SSHAT and CDR2 as FNYEAQ (reference sequence). CDR3 size: 14 residues. The CDR3 bases are TGTGCTAGCAGCTTATCGGCGGGGACCAATGAGCAGTTCTTC. Translated: CASSLSAGTNEQFF.

This clonotype was counted a single time. This chain joins TRBV4-1 and TRBJ2-5; D remains unclear. The CDR3 covers 12 residues. The V end lost 6 bases, the J end lost 5 bases, and 10 bases lay between the germline ends. Germline loops: CDR1 MGHRA, CDR2 YSYEKL. Here the CDR3 reads CASSPMGETQYF. The CDR3 DNA reads TGCGCCAGCAGTCCAATGGGGGAGACCCAGTACTTC.

The chain carries TRBV29-1 and TRBJ2-7; D might be TRBD1 (6 bases). CDR1 and CDR2 from the germline V gene are SQVTM and ANQGSEA. V was clipped by 6 bases and J by 1 base, with 13 bases between them. The CDR3 is 13 amino acids. In nucleotides, the CDR3 is TGCAGCGTCGCCGGGACACCTTCCTACGAGCAGTACTTC. Protein product: CSVAGTPSYEQYF.

The table lists this clonotype with many counts. The J gene is TRBJ2-2, the V gene TRBV7-2; D is possibly TRBD1 (6 bases). The germline V gene encodes CDR1 SGHTA and CDR2 FQGNSA. Trimming took 4 bases from V and 4 from J, leaving 10 bases between them. The CDR3 runs 14 residues. The CDR3 region is CASSSDRLTGELFF. DNA for the CDR3: TGTGCCAGCAGCTCGGACAGACTCACCGGGGAGCTGTTTTTT.

The chain links TRBV28 to TRBJ2-7; D is unresolved. The V gene's germline CDR1 is MDHEN and CDR2 SYDVKM. The V end lost 3 bases, the J end lost 0 bases, and 15 bases lay between the germline ends. The CDR3 sequence is 16 residues long. The CDR3 loop is CASSFRLGASSYEQYV. In DNA form, the CDR3 reads TGTGCCAGCAGTTTTCGGCTAGGAGCATCCTCCTACGAGCAGTACGTC.

This clonotype was detected many times. CDR3 sequence (DNA): TGTGCCAGCAGCCAAAAAAGCTCCTACAATGAGCAGTTCTTC. As protein: CASSQKSSYNEQFF. V is TRBV7-2 and J is TRBJ2-1; D is unclear. There are 14 residues in the CDR3. Germline-derived CDR1 and CDR2 are SGHTA and FQGNSA. The V end lost 5 bases, the J end lost 0 bases, and 8 bases lay between the germline ends.

This clonotype was seen more than once but under ten times. The chain is built from TRBV7-6 and TRBJ1-1; D call uncertain. Germline CDR1 and CDR2: SGHVS and FNYEAQ. Trimming shortened V by 1 base and J by 4 bases, and 10 bases separated the two germline ends. The CDR3 runs 14 residues. The CDR3 loop reads CASSLEHPFTEAFF. The CDR3 DNA sequence: TGTGCCAGCAGCTTAGAGCATCCATTCACTGAAGCTTTCTTT.

As regards this clonotype: A much larger clone is a single base away; this may be a read error. No DNA is shown, since the ends of the CDR3 on it are uncertain; the CDR3 is the one TCRdb lists. This chain joins TRBV7-6 and TRBJ2-5; the tabulated D call, TRBD1, remains unverified against the DNA. The CDR3 has 15 residues if both end residues are counted. Germline V lookup: CDR1 SGHVS, CDR2 FNYEAQ. CDR3 residues: CARSFGPGTQETQYF.

The chain carries TRBV19 and TRBJ2-1; D not resolved. Trimming shortened V by 3 bases and J by 5 bases, and 11 bases separated the two germline ends. Germline V gene data show CDR1 as LNHDA and CDR2 as SQIVND (reference sequence). The CDR3 length is 14 residues. The CDR3: CASSIVFLNNEQFF. CDR3 coding DNA: TGTGCCAGTAGTATCGTATTTCTGAACAATGAGCAGTTCTTC.

This clonotype has only a few counts. J is TRBJ1-1 and V is TRBV6-5, with D perhaps TRBD1 (5 bases). The CDR3 covers 16 residues. Germline V gene sequence: CDR1 MNHEY, CDR2 SVGAGI. V dropped 2 bases and J dropped 3 bases, with 16 bases sitting between them. Here the CDR3 DNA reads TGTGCCAGCAGTTACATCAGGATTTTAGGGGACACTGAAGCTTTCTTT. Protein: CASSYIRILGDTEAFF.

This clonotype was recorded at least ten times. The V call is TRBV6-1, the J call TRBJ2-7; no firm D call. Germline V gene data show CDR1 as MNHNS and CDR2 as SASEGT. This CDR3 spans 11 amino acids. Trimming took 7 bases from V and 2 from J, leaving 6 bases between them. The CDR3, as DNA: TGTGCCAGCATGGCGGCCTACGAGCAGTACTTC. This translates into CASMAAYEQYF.

This chain links TRBV28 with TRBJ2-7; D may be TRBD1 or TRBD2 (5 bases each). This CDR3 is 14 amino acids long. Germline V CDR1 and CDR2: MDHEN, SYDVKM. V lost 5 bases and J lost 3, with 14 bases in between. The CDR3 spells CASSEGRDSYEQYV. The CDR3 coding sequence is TGTGCCAGCAGTGAGGGACGGGATAGCTACGAGCAGTACGTC.

This clonotype was seen repeatedly, ten times or more. The chain couples TRBV10-3 to TRBJ2-7, with unresolved D. The V and J ends lost 5 bases and 0 bases respectively, with 5 bases between them. The CDR3 spans 12 residues. Per the germline V gene, CDR1 is ENHRY and CDR2 is SYGVKD. This chain's CDR3 is CAISQSSYEQYV. The CDR3 DNA follows: TGTGCCATCAGTCAGAGCTCCTACGAGCAGTACGTC.

J is TRBJ2-3 and V is TRBV4-1; no firm D call. V shed 1 base and J shed 4 bases, with 6 bases lying between them. From germline, CDR1 is MGHRA and CDR2 YSYEKL. This CDR3 comprises 13 residues. CDR3 in DNA: TGCGCCAGCAGCCAAGCGTTCTCAGATACGCAGTATTTT. Translation: CASSQAFSDTQYF.

V gene TRBV2 combines with J gene TRBJ1-2; D gene ambiguous. Trimming stripped 6 bases from V and 5 bases from J, with 7 bases between. The length of the CDR3 is 11 residues. Germline V gives CDR1 SNHLY, CDR2 FYNNEI. The CDR3 is CASRSRYGYTF. The CDR3 region has the DNA TGTGCCAGCAGGTCCCGATATGGCTACACCTTC.

J is TRBJ2-1 and V is TRBV27; TRBD2 matches at 16 bases. This CDR3 region has 17 residues. Germline CDR1 is MNHEY and CDR2 is SMNVEV (reference sequence). Trimming removed 5 bases from V and 7 bases from J; junction bases left unmatched: 8. CDR3: CASSPPGLAGGPNEQFF. DNA of the CDR3: TGTGCCAGCAGTCCACCGGGACTAGCGGGGGGGCCAAATGAGCAGTTCTTC.

Only a few counts were recorded for this clonotype. This chain joins TRBV4-2 and TRBJ2-3; D remains unclear. The germline V and J ends were trimmed by 0 bases and 0 bases, with 10 bases remaining between them. CDR1 and CDR2 from the germline V gene are LGHNA and YNFKEQ. The CDR3 is 16 amino acids. CDR3 DNA: TGTGCCAGCAGCCAAGACCCCCTCTCTAGCACAGATACGCAGTATTTT. Protein: CASSQDPLSSTDTQYF.

This clonotype was counted many times. The rearrangement joins TRBV11-1 to TRBJ2-7, with D unclear. This CDR3 region has 13 residues. CDR1 SGHAT and CDR2 FQDESV come from the germline V gene (reference sequence). Trimming stripped 5 bases from V and 4 bases from J, with 12 bases between. The CDR3 DNA reads TGTGCCAGCAGCCCCGGCTTGGGATACGAGCAGTACGTC. As protein: CASSPGLGYEQYV.

The rearrangement uses TRBV6-1 and TRBJ2-7; either TRBD1 or TRBD2 may fit D (6 bases each). From germline, CDR1 is MNHNS and CDR2 SASEGT. This CDR3 is built from 14 residues. V lost 5 bases to trimming and J lost 4 bases, with 15 bases between them. The CDR3 protein is CASSYERGQYEQYF. In DNA, the CDR3 is TGTGCCAGCAGTTACGAACGGGGGCAGTACGAGCAGTACTTC.

There are a few counts of this clonotype. This chain connects TRBV19 to TRBJ2-7; D not certain. The CDR3 covers 13 residues. V lost 5 bases to trimming and J lost 3 bases, with 11 bases between them. Germline CDR1 is LNHDA and CDR2 is SQIVND (reference sequence). The CDR3 here is CASSAGRFYEQYF. The CDR3 DNA reads TGTGCCAGTAGTGCCGGCAGGTTCTACGAGCAGTACTTC.

This clonotype turned up a few times. The CDR3 DNA reads TGTGCCAGCAGTTCCACCGACGCCCCGGGTTACACCTTC. Protein: CASSSTDAPGYTF. The rearrangement links TRBV27 to TRBJ1-2; D uncertain. The CDR3 length is 13 residues. The germline V gene has CDR1 MNHEY and CDR2 SMNVEV (reference sequence). The V end was cut by 4 bases, the J end by 11 bases, with 17 bases between.

The V call is TRBV20-1, the J call TRBJ1-6, with D possibly TRBD1 on 5 matching bases. V was clipped by 3 bases and J by 0 bases, with 9 bases between them. CDR1 is DFQATT and CDR2 is SNEGSKA in the germline V gene (reference sequence). The CDR3 is 15 residues long. The CDR3 spells CSARPRDSYNSPLHF. For the CDR3, the DNA is TGCAGTGCTAGGCCCAGGGACTCCTATAATTCACCCCTCCACTTT.